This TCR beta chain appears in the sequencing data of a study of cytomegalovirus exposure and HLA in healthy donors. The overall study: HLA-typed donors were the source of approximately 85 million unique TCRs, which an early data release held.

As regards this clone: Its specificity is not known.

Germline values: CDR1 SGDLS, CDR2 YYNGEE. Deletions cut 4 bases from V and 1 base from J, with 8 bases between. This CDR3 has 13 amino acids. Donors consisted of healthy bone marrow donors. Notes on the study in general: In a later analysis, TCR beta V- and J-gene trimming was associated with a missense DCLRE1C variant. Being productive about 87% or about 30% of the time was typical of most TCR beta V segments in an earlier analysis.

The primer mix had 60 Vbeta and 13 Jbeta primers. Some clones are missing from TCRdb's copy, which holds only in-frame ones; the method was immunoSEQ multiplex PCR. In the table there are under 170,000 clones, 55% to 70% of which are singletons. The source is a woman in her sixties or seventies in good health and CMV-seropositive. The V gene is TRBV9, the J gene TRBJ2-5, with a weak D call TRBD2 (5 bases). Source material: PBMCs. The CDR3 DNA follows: TGTGCCAGCAGCTACGGGGTCCAAGAGACCCAGTACTTC. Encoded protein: CASSYGVQETQYF.